Here is one T cell receptor beta chain with its context. The CDR3 runs 16 residues. The V end lost 1 base, the J end lost 4 bases, and 15 bases lay between the germline ends. Germline CDR1 KGHSH, CDR2 LQKENI. The data belong to a study of blood T cell repertoires in COVID-19. Study information: PBMCs, B-cell-depleted T cells, or T cells were the source of the cDNA or gDNA that made up the material.

Here immunoSEQ multiplex PCR was the method, and the copy in TCRdb shows in-frame clones only, minus some. The data show about 99,000 clones, 84% seen once. This clonotype was obtained from a man in his 70s with active or convalescent COVID-19. The sample taken for sequencing was peripheral blood. The rearrangement links TRBV18 to TRBJ2-3, with TRBD2 as a possible D gene (6 bases). CDR3 DNA sequence: TGTGCCAGCTCACCACTGTCGGGGGTAGGAGCAGATACGCAGTATTTT. Protein product: CASSPLSGVGADTQYF. The whole variable domain, remainder taken from reference TRBV18 and TRBJ2-3, is NAGVMQNPRHLVRRRGQEARLRCSPMKGHSHVYWYRQLPEEGLKFMVYLQKENIIDESGMPKERFSAEFPKEGPSILRIQQVVRGDSAAYFCASSPLSGVGADTQYFGPGTRLTVL.